This is a list of T cell receptor beta chains from one sample in a study of identifying expanded T cells in peripheral blood. Produced via immunoSEQ multiplex PCR; TCRdb's table is partial and in-frame only. The table lists tens of thousands of clones, roughly four fifths of them singletons. Sequencing used blood. Receptors were obtained from a person between 18 and 69 years old in good health. The CDR3 runs from the conserved cysteine through the conserved F or W. A D gene is named only where the DNA matches it firmly. Rows may omit the clone size; those that give it use once, few, many or a size class.

clone size,J gene,D gene,V gene,CDR3 protein,CDR3 DNA
.,TRBJ2-2,.,TRBV2,CASRMDLGNTGELFF,TGTGCCAGCCGAATGGACTTGGGGAACACCGGGGAGCTGTTTTTT
.,TRBJ1-2,.,TRBV4-1,CASSPNTTPKYGYTF,TGCGCCAGCAGCCCTAACACGACGCCGAAATATGGCTACACCTTC
.,TRBJ2-4,TRBD1,TRBV5-1,CASSLTRDRVTKNIQYF,TGCGCCAGCAGCTTGACCCGGGACAGGGTGACCAAAAACATTCAGTACTTC
few,TRBJ2-2,.,TRBV9,CASSVVGTGELFF,TGTGCCAGCAGCGTAGTTGGCACCGGGGAGCTGTTTTTT
.,TRBJ2-3,.,TRBV7-2,CASSAKALAATQYF,TGTGCCAGCAGCGCCAAAGCCCTTGCGGCTACGCAGTATTTT
.,TRBJ1-3,.,TRBV5-1,CASSQQQGNTIYF,TGCGCCAGCAGCCAACAGCAAGGAAACACCATATATTTT
.,TRBJ1-6,.,TRBV6-5,CASSYLGQYNSPLHF,TGTGCCAGCAGTTACCTTGGCCAATATAATTCACCCCTCCACTTT
.,TRBJ1-5,.,TRBV6-1,CAAGGDGPSNQPQHF,TGTGCCGCCGGGGGGGACGGACCAAGCAATCAGCCCCAGCATTTT
few,TRBJ1-2,TRBD1,TRBV20-1,CSARQGDYTF,TGCAGTGCTAGACAGGGGGACTACACCTTC
once,TRBJ2-5,.,TRBV5-8,CASSWTETQYF,TGTGCCAGCAGCTGGACGGAGACCCAGTACTTC
.,TRBJ2-7,.,TRBV13,CASIPGVSSYEQYF,TGTGCCAGCATCCCAGGGGTCAGCTCCTACGAGCAGTACTTC
.,TRBJ1-2,.,TRBV7-9,CASSLAQGRDGYTF,TGTGCCAGCAGCTTAGCGCAGGGGAGGGATGGCTACACCTTC
.,TRBJ1-1,TRBD1,TRBV10-3,CAISEPGTGRTEAFF,TGTGCCATCAGTGAGCCCGGGACAGGGAGGACTGAAGCTTTCTTT